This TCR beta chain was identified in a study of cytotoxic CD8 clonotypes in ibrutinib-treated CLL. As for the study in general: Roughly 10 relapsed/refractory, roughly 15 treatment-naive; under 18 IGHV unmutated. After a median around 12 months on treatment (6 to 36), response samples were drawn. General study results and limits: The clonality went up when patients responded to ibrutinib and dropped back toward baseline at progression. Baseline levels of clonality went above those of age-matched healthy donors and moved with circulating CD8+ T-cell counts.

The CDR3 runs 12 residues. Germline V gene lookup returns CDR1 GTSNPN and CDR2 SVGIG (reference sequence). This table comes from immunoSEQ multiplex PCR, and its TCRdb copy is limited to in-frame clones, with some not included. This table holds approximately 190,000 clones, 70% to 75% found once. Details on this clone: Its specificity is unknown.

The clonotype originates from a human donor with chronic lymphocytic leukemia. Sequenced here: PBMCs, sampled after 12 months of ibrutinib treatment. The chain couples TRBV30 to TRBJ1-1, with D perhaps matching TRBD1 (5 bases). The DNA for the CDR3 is TGTGCATTCGGGGCGCGGAACACTGAAGCTTTCTTT. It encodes CAFGARNTEAFF.